This TCR beta chain is from a study of T cells of healthy individuals. The V and J ends lost 6 bases and 2 bases, in that order; junction bases with no gene match: 10. From germline, CDR1 is DFQATT and CDR2 SNEGSKA (reference sequence). The CDR3 extends over 16 amino acids. From the 5' RACE reads, TCRdb called clonotypes with MiXCR, one entry per CDR3 protein. The sample contains 90,000 to 100,000 distinct CDR3 sequences, approximately 15% of which appear only once. This clonotype was counted between two and nine times. The gene calls are TRBV20-1 and TRBJ2-2; TRBD2 agrees at 9 bases. The origin of this receptor is a human donor in good health. CDR3 nucleotides: TGCAGTGCCGCGACCCCGGGACTAGCTAACACCGGGGAGCTGTTTTTT. The encoded protein is CSAATPGLANTGELFF.